This T cell receptor (beta chain) came from a study of breast tumors, draining lymph nodes, adjacent tissues. Regarding the study as a whole: Tumor T cell lymph node origin was a supported hypothesis, not proven. Compared with lymph nodes, tumors were less diverse; compared with nontumor tissue, more. Tumor and nontumor repertoires were significantly more similar in luminal-like than in basal-like breast cancer.

TCRdb re-called the multiplex PCR reads through MiXCR, storing one row per CDR3 protein. In the table there are 200,000 to 250,000 distinct CDR3 sequences, 32% of which are singletons. Germline CDR1 SNHLY, CDR2 FYNNEI. The CDR3 has 14 amino acids. V lost 4 bases, J lost 6 bases, and 10 bases lay in between. Breast cancer patients provided tissue from their axillary draining lymph nodes. To note about this clonotype: Its antigen is not identified.

The chain links TRBV2 to TRBJ1-6; D ambiguous. The sequenced sample was axillary lymph node tissue. This clonotype originated in a female donor with breast cancer. Some clones in this sample may be carry-over from other donors' samples. This CDR3 is CASSGSTINSPLHF. In DNA form, the CDR3 reads TGTGCCAGCAGTGGGTCGACGATTAATTCACCCCTCCACTTT.